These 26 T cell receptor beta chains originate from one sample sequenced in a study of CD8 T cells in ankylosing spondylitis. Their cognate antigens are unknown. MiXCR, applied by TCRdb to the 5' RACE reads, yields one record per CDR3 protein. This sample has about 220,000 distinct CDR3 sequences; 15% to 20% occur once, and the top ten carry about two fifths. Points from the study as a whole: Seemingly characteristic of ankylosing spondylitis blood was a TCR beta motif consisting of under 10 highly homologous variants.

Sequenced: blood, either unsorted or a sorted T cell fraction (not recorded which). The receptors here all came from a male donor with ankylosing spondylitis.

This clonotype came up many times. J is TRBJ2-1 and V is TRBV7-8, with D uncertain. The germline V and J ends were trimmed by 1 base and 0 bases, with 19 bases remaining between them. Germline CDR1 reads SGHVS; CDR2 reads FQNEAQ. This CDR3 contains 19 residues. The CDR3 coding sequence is TGTGCCAGCAGCTTAGAGGTGATGTTGCGGAACCCCTCCTACAATGAGCAGTTCTTC. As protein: CASSLEVMLRNPSYNEQFF. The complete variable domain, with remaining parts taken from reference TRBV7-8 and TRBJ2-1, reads GAGVSQSPRYKVAKRGQDVALRCDPISGHVSLFWYQQALGQGPEFLTYFQNEAQLDKSGLPSDRFFAERPEGSVSTLKIQRTQQEDSAVYLCASSLEVMLRNPSYNEQFFGPGTRLTVL.

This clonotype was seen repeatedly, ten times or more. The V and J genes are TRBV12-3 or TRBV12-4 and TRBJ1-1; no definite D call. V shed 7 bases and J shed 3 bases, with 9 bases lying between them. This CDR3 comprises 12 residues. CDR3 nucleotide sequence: TGTGCCAGCACCGAATGGGACACTGAAGCTTTCTTT. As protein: CASTEWDTEAFF.

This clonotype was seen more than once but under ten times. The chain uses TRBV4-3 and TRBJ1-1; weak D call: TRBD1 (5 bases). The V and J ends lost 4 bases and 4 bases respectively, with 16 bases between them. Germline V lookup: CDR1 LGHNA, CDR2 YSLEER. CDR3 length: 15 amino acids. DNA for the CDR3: TGCGCCAGCAGCCGCACAGAGGAGGGGCCCACTGAAGCTTTCTTT. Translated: CASSRTEEGPTEAFF.

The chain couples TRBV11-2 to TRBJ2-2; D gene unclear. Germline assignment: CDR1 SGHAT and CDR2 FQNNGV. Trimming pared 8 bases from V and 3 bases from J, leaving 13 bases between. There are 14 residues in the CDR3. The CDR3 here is CASLLGSHTGELFF. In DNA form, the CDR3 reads TGTGCCAGCCTTCTGGGGTCCCACACCGGGGAGCTGTTTTTT.

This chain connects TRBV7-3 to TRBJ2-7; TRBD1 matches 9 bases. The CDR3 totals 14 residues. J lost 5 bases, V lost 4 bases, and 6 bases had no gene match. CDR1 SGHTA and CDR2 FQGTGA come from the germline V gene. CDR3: CASSWGTGNNEQYF. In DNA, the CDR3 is TGTGCCAGCAGCTGGGGGACAGGGAACAACGAGCAGTACTTC.

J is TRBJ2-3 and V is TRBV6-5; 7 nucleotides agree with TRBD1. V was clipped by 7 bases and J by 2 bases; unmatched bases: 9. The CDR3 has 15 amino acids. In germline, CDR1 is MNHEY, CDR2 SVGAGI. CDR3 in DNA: TGTGCCAGCACTTATAGACAGGGTACCACAGATACGCAGTATTTT. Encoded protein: CASTYRQGTTDTQYF.

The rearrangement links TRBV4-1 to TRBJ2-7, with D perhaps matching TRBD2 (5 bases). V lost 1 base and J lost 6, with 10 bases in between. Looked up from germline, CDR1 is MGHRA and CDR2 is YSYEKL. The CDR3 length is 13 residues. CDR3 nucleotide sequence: TGCGCCAGCAGCCAAGTATCGGGGTTCGAGCAGTACTTC. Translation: CASSQVSGFEQYF.

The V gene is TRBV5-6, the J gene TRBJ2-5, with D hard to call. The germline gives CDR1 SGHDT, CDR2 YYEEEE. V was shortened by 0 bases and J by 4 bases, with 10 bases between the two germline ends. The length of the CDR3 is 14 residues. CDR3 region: CASSLAREVETQYF. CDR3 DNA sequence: TGTGCCAGCAGCTTGGCACGAGAGGTAGAGACCCAGTACTTC.

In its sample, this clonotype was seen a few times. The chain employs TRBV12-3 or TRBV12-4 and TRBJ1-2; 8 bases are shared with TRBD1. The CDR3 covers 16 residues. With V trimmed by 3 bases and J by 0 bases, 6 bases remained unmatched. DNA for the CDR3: TGTGCCAGCAGTTTGGGGACAGGACTAGCTAACTATGGCTACACCTTC. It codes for CASSLGTGLANYGYTF.

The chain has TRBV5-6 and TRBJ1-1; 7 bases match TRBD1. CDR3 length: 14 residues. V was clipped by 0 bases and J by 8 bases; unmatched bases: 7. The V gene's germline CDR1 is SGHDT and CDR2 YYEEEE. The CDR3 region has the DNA TGTGCCAGCAGCTTGGTGGGACAGCTGTACGAAGCTTTCTTT. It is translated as CASSLVGQLYEAFF.

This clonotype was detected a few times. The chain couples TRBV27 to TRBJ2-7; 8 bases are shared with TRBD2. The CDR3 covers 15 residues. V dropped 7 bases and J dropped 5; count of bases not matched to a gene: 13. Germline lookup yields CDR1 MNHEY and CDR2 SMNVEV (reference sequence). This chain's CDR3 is CASTLRAGEANEQYF. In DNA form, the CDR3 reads TGTGCCAGCACCCTTAGAGCGGGAGAGGCGAACGAGCAGTACTTC.

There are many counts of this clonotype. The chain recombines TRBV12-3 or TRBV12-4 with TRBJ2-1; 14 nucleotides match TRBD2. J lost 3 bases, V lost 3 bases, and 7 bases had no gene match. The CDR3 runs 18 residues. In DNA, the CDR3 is TGTGCCAGCAGTTTTGGACTAGCGGGAGGACAATACTACAATGAGCAGTTCTTC. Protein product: CASSFGLAGGQYYNEQFF.

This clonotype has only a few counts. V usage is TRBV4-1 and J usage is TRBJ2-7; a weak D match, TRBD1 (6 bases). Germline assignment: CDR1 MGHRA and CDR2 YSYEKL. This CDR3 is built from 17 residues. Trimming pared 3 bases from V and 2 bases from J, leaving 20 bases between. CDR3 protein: CASSHGLPTGTPYEQYF. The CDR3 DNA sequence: TGCGCCAGCAGCCATGGACTTCCTACAGGGACCCCCTACGAGCAGTACTTC.

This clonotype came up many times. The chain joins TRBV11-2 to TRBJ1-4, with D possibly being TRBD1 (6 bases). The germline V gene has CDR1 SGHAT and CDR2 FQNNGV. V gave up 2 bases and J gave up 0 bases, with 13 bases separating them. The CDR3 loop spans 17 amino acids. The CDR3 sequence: CASSLRAGEATNEKLFF. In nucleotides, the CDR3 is TGTGCCAGCAGCTTAAGGGCAGGGGAAGCAACTAATGAAAAACTGTTTTTT.

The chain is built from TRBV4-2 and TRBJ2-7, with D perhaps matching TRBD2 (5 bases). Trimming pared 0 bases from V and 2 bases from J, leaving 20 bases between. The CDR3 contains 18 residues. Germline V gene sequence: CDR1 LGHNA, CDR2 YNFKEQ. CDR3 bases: TGTGCCAGCAGCCAAGATTATTTTAGCGAGGGCCAAGCCTACGAGCAGTACTTC. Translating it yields CASSQDYFSEGQAYEQYF.

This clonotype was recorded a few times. The CDR3 DNA reads as TGTGCCAGCAGTCCCAGACTAGCGGGAGTCAATGAGCAGTTCTTC. Its protein product is CASSPRLAGVNEQFF. This chain uses TRBV28 with TRBJ2-1; 12 bases map to TRBD2. The CDR3 contains 15 residues. Trimming cost V 5 bases and J 6 bases; bases outside gene matches: 5. Germline V CDR1 and CDR2: MDHEN, SYDVKM.

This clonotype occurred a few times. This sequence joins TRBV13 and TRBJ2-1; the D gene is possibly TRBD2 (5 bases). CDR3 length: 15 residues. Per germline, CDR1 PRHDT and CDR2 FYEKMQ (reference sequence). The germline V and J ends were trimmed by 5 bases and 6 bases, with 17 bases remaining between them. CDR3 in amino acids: CASSPPGYGRNEQFF. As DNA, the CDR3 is TGTGCCAGCAGCCCACCGGGGTATGGGCGCAATGAGCAGTTCTTC.

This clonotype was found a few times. The CDR3 DNA follows: TGTGCCAGCAGCTTAAACCCGGGACTAGCTGAGGTTGAGCAGTTCTTC. Its protein product is CASSLNPGLAEVEQFF. The rearrangement joins TRBV7-3 to TRBJ2-1; TRBD2 matches 9 bases. There are 16 residues in the CDR3. The trim removed 1 base at V and 9 bases at J, leaving 10 bases unmatched. Germline loops: CDR1 SGHTA, CDR2 FQGTGA.

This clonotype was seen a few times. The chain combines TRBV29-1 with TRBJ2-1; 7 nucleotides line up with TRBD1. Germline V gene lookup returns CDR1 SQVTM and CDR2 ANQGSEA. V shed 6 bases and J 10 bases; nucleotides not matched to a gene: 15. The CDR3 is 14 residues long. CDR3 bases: TGCAGCGTCAATCCGGGACAGCGGATGGGGGAGCAGTTCTTC. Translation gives CSVNPGQRMGEQFF.

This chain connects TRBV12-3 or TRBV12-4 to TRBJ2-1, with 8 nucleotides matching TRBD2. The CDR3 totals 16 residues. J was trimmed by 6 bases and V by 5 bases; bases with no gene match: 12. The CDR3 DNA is TGTGCCAGCAGTCCCCGCGAGGTAGCGGGATCCAATGAGCAGTTCTTC. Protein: CASSPREVAGSNEQFF.

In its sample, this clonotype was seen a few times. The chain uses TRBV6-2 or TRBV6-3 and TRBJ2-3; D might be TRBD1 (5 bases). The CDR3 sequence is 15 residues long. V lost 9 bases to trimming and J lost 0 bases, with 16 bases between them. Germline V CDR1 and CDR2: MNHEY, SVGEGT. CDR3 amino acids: CASSRGHYSTDTQYF. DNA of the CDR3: TGTGCCAGTAGCCGCGGACACTATAGCACAGATACGCAGTATTTT.

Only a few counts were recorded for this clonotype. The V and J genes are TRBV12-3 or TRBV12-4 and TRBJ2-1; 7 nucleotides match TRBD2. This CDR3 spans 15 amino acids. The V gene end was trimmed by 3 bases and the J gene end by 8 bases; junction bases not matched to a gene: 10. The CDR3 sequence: CASSFGLGVGYEQFF. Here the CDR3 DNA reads TGTGCCAGCAGTTTCGGACTAGGAGTAGGGTATGAGCAGTTCTTC.

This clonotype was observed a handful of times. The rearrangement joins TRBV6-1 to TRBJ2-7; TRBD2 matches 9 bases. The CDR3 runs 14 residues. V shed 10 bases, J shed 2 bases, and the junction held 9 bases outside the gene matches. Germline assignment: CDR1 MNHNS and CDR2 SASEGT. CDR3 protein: CATSGLASTYEQYF. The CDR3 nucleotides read TGTGCCACCTCAGGACTAGCGAGCACCTACGAGCAGTACTTC.

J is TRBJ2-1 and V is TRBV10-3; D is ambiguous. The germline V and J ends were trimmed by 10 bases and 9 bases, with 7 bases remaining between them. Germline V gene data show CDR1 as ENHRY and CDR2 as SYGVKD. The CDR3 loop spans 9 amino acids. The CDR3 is CAKGCEQFF. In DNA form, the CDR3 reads TGTGCCAAAGGCTGTGAGCAGTTCTTC.

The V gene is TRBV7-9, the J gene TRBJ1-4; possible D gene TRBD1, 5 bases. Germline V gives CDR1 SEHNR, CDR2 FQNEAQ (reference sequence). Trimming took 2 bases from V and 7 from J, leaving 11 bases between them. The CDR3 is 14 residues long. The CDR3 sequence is CASSLRDGPEKLFF. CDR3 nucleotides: TGTGCCAGCAGCTTAAGGGACGGTCCTGAAAAACTGTTTTTT.

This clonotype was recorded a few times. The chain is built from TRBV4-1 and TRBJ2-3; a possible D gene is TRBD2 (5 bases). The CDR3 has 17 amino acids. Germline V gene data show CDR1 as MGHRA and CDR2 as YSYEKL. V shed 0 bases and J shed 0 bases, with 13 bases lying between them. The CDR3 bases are TGCGCCAGCAGCCAAGATGGTCCGGGAACTAGCACAGATACGCAGTATTTT. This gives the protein CASSQDGPGTSTDTQYF.